Described below is a single TCR beta chain sequence and its context. This clone was counted only a few times. What this receptor recognizes is not known. No much larger clonotype is one base removed from it; base qualities were not supplied. The sample belongs to a study of cytomegalovirus exposure and HLA in healthy donors (dated by TCRdb to 2016 to 2017). About the study as a whole: According to an earlier analysis of a few hundred of the donors, about 179 million T cells yielded over 90 million unique TCR beta sequences and 250 to 350 Gb of sequence data. Donor age, sex, ethnicity and CMV serostatus were compiled alongside the repertoire data. Rather than using new phenotypic data, the later analysis identified candidate immune exposures from TCR beta sequences and from how often those sequences occurred across donors. Every discovery cohort repertoire had been produced on one sequencing platform. The number of donors typed differed by locus, with about 629-630 for A, B, C, DRB1 and DQB1, 522 for DQA1, 600 to 610 for DPA1, and 450 to 480 for DPB1. A later genetic analysis used genome-wide SNP genotypes for about three fifths of the roughly 700 donors, treating that subset as a discovery cohort. Four or five DR-DQ haplotypes were handled as single units for association and clustering, since linkage in the cohort was strong. High-throughput TCR immunosequencing, statistical association of individual TCRs with disease status, and machine learning were combined to predict cytomegalovirus infection status. Across approximately 420 genotyped donors of the cohort, an average of 235,054 unique TCR beta nucleotide sequences per donor were sequenced, and roughly 20% of those sequences were non-productive. Besides the first cohort of 550 to 750 subjects, a separate validation cohort made up of 95 to 150 different subjects was used. To study patterns of TCR occurrence, a later analysis re-analyzed previously published TCR beta repertoires from 650 to 750 donors and added high-resolution HLA genotyping. The T cell repertoires of around 670 subjects were profiled by immunosequencing and related to cytomegalovirus serostatus. The genetic ancestry cluster associated with self-reported Caucasian donors included approximately 85% of the roughly 400 genotyped donors. An early release covering roughly 640 HLA-typed donors comprised 250 to 350 gigabases of sequencing data and tens of millions of unique TCR sequences. In an earlier analysis of 500 to 650 of the donors, high-throughput TCR beta sequencing was used to judge whether each TCR beta V gene segment behaved as functional or pseudogenic. The study was designed to test whether signatures of past pathogen exposure could be identified by cataloging public T cell receptors. HLA typing covered class I and class II loci at four-digit resolution.

The protocol used for the library was the immunoSEQ multiplex PCR assay. A mixture of 60 forward primers for TCR Vbeta segments and 13 reverse primers for TCR Jbeta segments was used in the multiplex PCR. The CDR3 region of rearranged TCR beta genes was amplified from genomic DNA with a multiplex PCR assay. The amplified TCR beta libraries were sequenced on the Illumina HiSeq System as 87-base-pair reads. As for how the authors treated the data: In a later analysis, tens of millions of unique TCR beta chains were counted across the approximately 640 repertoires, and roughly 11 million of these chains were shared by at least two donors. A nearest-neighbor algorithm error-corrected the raw reads and collapsed the reads into unique sequences, merging closely related sequences to remove PCR and sequencing errors. To assign V, D and J gene segments, CDR3 sequences were aligned to IMGT reference sequences. For a sequence to be retained, a match of at least six nucleotides to both a V gene segment and a J gene segment was required. A rearrangement was called productive if the CDR3 had no stop codons and remained in frame with V and J, and every other rearrangement was called non-productive. Following IMGT convention, CDR3 was defined as the stretch from the second conserved V-encoded cysteine up to the conserved J-encoded phenylalanine. In an earlier analysis of roughly 580 of the donors, sequences lacking an unambiguous match to a single V gene segment were excluded. An earlier analysis of 587 of the donors classified V segments as functional when productive rearrangements were above 56.7% and as segregating when the standard deviation between donors was above 5%. A statistical classification framework was built for diagnosing cytomegalovirus status from the catalog of TCR beta chain sequences. A later analysis assigned V and J genes by comparing TCR nucleotide sequences with IMGT/GENE-DB human TR gene sequences. In a later analysis, CDR3 sequences and most-parsimonious VDJ recombination scenarios were assigned using the TCRdist pipeline. In a later analysis, each TCR beta chain was defined by its CDR3 amino acid sequence together with its V-gene family, and reads without a unique V-gene family were excluded. In a later analysis, fewer than 600 highly shared, low-generation-probability nucleotide sequences were removed to address suspected cross-contamination and a sequencing artifact. A later analysis calculated a clonal expansion index for each public chain from normalized within-repertoire ranks of inferred template counts. In a later analysis, generation probabilities were computed using a VDJ recombination model fitted to out-of-frame rearrangements, and the results were checked against IGoR. Hypergeometric tests were used in a later analysis to score TCR-TCR, TCR-HLA and TCR-CMV co-occurrence, with a repertoire-size bias correction applied to the TCR pairs. A later analysis estimated false discovery rates by permuting HLA or CMV assignments 20 times. In a later analysis, co-occurring TCRs were grouped with DBSCAN, and TCRdist sequence similarity was added when clustering was performed within HLA-allele-positive subsets. Co-occurrence clustering excluded repertoires with fewer than 30,000 or more than 120,000 public chains, plus five with anomalous nucleotide sharing. This immuneACCESS table, as held by TCRdb, lists in-frame sequences with V and J called but not all clones. Of the missing ones, under half trace to an unresolved V gene in checked studies; the others have no known cause. V and J calls plus clone size are reproduced from that table; the DNA served to infer D and trimming. This sample has fewer than 140,000 clones in its table, and roughly 71% of those were observed once. Approximately 2.8% of the sample is in the top ten clones.

What the work shows at the level of the full study, not this receptor alone: Sequencing depth was assumed to be roughly uniform across donors in the presence/absence analyses, though that assumption may not hold. A cluster of highly shared sequence variants was judged likely to be a technical artifact of the sequencing pipeline. CMV serostatus was the only immune exposure information available for the cohort. Cytomegalovirus status was reported to be diagnosed by the classifier with high specificity and sensitivity in both the original and validation cohorts. Correlated functional status among segregating V segments might reflect linkage disequilibrium, but an unknown experimental factor could not be ruled out. Three of the identified cytomegalovirus-associated TCR beta chains were confirmed in vitro to be specific for cytomegalovirus antigens. Several of the top co-occurrence clusters appeared to be linked to parvovirus B19, influenza, CMV and Epstein-Barr virus, according to a later analysis. An association between a missense DCLRE1C variant and V-gene and J-gene trimming of TCR beta chains was found in a later genetic analysis and replicated in an independent cohort. A later analysis found that TCR association rates varied across HLA loci, with DRB1 alleles showing the most associated TCRs and HLA-C alleles the fewest. HLA typing was unavailable for some donors at each locus, so association tests used only the typed subset. A further reported finding was that TCR beta sequences accurately predicted the HLA-A and HLA-B alleles for most subjects in the first cohort. A later genetic analysis reported fewer N-insertions in productive TCRs among donors in an Asian-associated ancestry cluster than the roughly 690-donor mean. The authors suggested that the approach could potentially be extended to other disease states and immunological phenotypes. Because counts were too low, seventeen rarely observed V segments, including chromosome 9 orphons, were excluded from the earlier analysis of some 590 of the donors. When HLA alleles, especially DR and DQ, strongly co-occurred, TCR associations were difficult to assign to individual alleles. According to a later analysis, most CMV-associated TCR beta chains appeared to be HLA-restricted, and the HLA associations seemed to be driven largely by CMV exposure. Compared with equally common non-associated chains, HLA-associated TCR beta chains in a later analysis were more clonally expanded and had lower generation probabilities. The cohort was sequenced for TCR beta chains only, and without alpha or paired-chain data the features that could be detected were limited. Most TCR sequences were observed very rarely across donors, whereas some public TCRs were present in many individuals. In an earlier analysis of about 540 of the donors, most TCR beta V segments were observed in productive rearrangements about 87% or about 30% of the time, broadly matching IMGT annotations. In the study, some 160 TCR beta chains were listed as associated with cytomegalovirus. Because the 87-base-pair reads could not distinguish some IMGT-functional V segments, including TRBV6-2 and TRBV6-3, those segments were excluded. Specific HLA alleles were associated with 16,951 TCR beta sequences at a false discovery rate of 0.05 in a later analysis.

The cohort comprised some 700 healthy bone marrow donors. At the time of sampling, every cohort member was nominally healthy, though immune exposures that went unrecorded were likely present. The donor tested CMV seropositive and was one of the 289 seropositive cohort members. Every donor gave a peripheral blood sample, and the peripheral blood mononuclear cells from that sample were used for TCR beta sequencing. The Qiagen DNeasy Blood Extraction Kit was used to extract genomic DNA from the blood cell samples. From a lookup of the germline V gene (reference sequence), CDR1 and CDR2 are SEHNR and FQNEAQ. V loses 9 bases of germline sequence and J loses 1 base, and the interval between the two ends is 13 bases. Including cysteine and phenylalanine, the CDR3 has 13 amino acids. Of the read, only the CDR3 DNA is kept; its 39 bases are in frame from base 1.

The chain is encoded by TRBV7-9 joined to TRBJ2-7; tentative D gene TRBD1, with 6 bases matching. The specimen was PBMCs. The sequence was obtained from a male donor in good health and CMV-seropositive. The DNA sequence is as follows: TGTGCCAGTTCGGGGCAGGGGTCCTACGAGCAGTACTTC. This encodes CASSGQGSYEQYF.